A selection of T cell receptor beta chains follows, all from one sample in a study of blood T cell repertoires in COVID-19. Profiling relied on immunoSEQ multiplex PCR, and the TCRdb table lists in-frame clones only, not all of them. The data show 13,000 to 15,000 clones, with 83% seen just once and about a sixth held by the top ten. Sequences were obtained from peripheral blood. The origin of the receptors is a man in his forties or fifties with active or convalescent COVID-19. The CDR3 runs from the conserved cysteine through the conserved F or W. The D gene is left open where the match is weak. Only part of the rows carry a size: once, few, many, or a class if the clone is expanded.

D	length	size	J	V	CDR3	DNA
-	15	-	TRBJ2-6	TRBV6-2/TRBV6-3	CASSYARGGANVLTF	TGTGCCAGCAGTTACGCCAGGGGTGGGGCCAACGTCCTGACTTTC
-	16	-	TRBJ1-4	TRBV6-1	CASSAYRMGQGEKLFF	TGTGCCAGCAGTGCCTACAGGATGGGGCAGGGTGAAAAACTGTTTTTT
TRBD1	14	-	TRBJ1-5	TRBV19	CASTVGGLNQPQHF	TGTGCCAGTACCGTAGGGGGCCTCAATCAGCCCCAGCATTTT
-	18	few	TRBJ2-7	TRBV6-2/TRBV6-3	CASSYSKFNRESSYEQYF	TGTGCCAGCAGTTACTCCAAATTCAACAGGGAGAGCTCCTACGAGCAGTACTTC
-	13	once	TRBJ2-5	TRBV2	CASSESRQETQYF	TGCGCCAGCAGTGAGTCCCGCCAAGAGACCCAGTACTTC
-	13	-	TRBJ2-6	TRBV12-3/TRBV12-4	CASQVPGANVLTF	TGTGCCAGTCAGGTCCCTGGGGCCAACGTCCTGACTTTC
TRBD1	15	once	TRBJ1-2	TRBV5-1	CASSWRPGQGVGYTF	TGCGCCAGCAGCTGGCGACCGGGACAGGGTGTGGGCTACACCTTC
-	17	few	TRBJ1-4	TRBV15	CATSRGRRAGGDEKLFF	TGTGCCACCAGCAGAGGACGTCGTGCGGGGGGCGATGAAAAACTGTTTTTT
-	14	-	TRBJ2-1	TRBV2	CASSFYGTDNEQFF	TGTGCCAGCAGTTTTTATGGGACTGACAATGAGCAGTTCTTC
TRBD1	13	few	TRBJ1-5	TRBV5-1	CASSSDRDQPQHF	TGCGCCAGCAGCTCCGACAGGGATCAGCCCCAGCATTTT
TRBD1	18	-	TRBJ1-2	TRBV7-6	CASSLAGTVSPPNYGYTF	TGTGCCAGCAGCTTAGCTGGGACAGTGAGCCCGCCTAACTATGGCTACACCTTC
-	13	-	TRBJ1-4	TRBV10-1	CASSESGSGKLFF	TGCGCCAGCAGTGAGTCTGGCAGTGGAAAACTGTTTTTT
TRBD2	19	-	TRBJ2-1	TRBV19	CASSIYLSGTSGQYNEQFF	TGTGCCAGTAGTATTTATCTATCCGGGACTAGCGGCCAGTACAATGAGCAGTTCTTC
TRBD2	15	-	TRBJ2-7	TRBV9	CASSVGLAGHYEQYF	TGTGCCAGCAGCGTAGGACTAGCGGGGCACTACGAGCAGTACTTC
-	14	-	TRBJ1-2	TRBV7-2	CASSSIQGRYGYTF	TGTGCCAGCAGCTCAATACAGGGACGCTATGGCTACACCTTC
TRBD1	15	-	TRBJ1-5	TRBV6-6	CASSRPGQGDQPQHF	TGTGCCAGCAGTCGACCGGGACAGGGCGATCAGCCCCAGCATTTT
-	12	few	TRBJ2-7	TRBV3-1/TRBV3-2	CASSQVDRGQYF	TGTGCCAGCAGCCAGGTGGATCGGGGGCAGTACTTC
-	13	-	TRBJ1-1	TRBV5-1	CASSLWATTEAFF	TGCGCCAGCAGCTTATGGGCCACGACTGAAGCTTTCTTT
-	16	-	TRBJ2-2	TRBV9	CASSPLRRLAGGELFF	TGTGCCAGCAGCCCACTTAGACGGTTAGCCGGGGGGGAGCTGTTTTTT
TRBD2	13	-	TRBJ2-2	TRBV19	CASLAGVPGELFF	TGTGCCAGTTTAGCGGGGGTCCCCGGGGAGCTGTTTTTT
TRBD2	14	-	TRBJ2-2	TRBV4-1	CASGTSGVTGELFF	TGCGCCAGCGGGACTAGCGGGGTGACCGGGGAGCTGTTTTTT
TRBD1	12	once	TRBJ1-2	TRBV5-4	CASSSDRVGYTF	TGTGCCAGCAGCTCGGACAGGGTGGGCTACACCTTC
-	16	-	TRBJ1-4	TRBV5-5	CASSYRPGAGDEKLFF	TGTGCCAGCAGCTACCGACCAGGGGCTGGGGATGAAAAACTGTTTTTT
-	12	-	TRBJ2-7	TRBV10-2	CASSASSYEQYF	TGCGCCAGCAGTGCCAGCTCCTACGAGCAGTACTTC
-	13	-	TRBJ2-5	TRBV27	CASSFSYQEAQYF	TGTGCCAGCAGTTTTTCGTACCAAGAGGCCCAGTACTTC
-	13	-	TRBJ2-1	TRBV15	CATSRVRESEQFF	TGTGCCACCAGCAGAGTGAGGGAATCTGAGCAGTTCTTC
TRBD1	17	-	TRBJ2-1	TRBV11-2	CASSDLTYRGFYNEQFF	TGTGCCAGCAGCGACCTCACTTACAGGGGGTTCTACAATGAGCAGTTCTTC
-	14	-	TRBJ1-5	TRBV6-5	CASRPSQGLRPQHF	TGTGCCAGCAGGCCCTCACAGGGATTGCGGCCCCAGCATTTT
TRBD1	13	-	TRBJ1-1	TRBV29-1	CSAPGQLDTEAFF	TGCAGCGCCCCGGGACAGTTGGACACTGAAGCTTTCTTT
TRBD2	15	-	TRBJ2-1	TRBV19	CASSTTVAGYNEQFF	TGTGCCAGTAGTACGACGGTAGCGGGGTACAATGAGCAGTTCTTC
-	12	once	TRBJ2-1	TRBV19	CASRARNNEQFF	TGTGCCAGTAGGGCCAGAAACAATGAGCAGTTCTTC
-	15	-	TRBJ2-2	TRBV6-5	CASSYLPREHGELFF	TGTGCCAGCAGTTACCTCCCCCGGGAGCACGGGGAGCTGTTTTTT
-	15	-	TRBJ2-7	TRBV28	CASSLSPDSSYEQYF	TGTGCCAGCAGTTTATCACCGGACAGTTCCTACGAGCAGTACTTC
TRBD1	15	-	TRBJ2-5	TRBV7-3	CASSLMGQGEETQYF	TGTGCCAGCAGCTTAATGGGACAGGGGGAAGAGACCCAGTACTTC
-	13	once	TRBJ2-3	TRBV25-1	CASRGLATDTQYF	TGTGCCAGCCGAGGACTTGCCACAGATACGCAGTATTTT
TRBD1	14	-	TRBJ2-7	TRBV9	CASSVRDRGYEQYF	TGTGCCAGCAGCGTAAGGGACAGGGGCTACGAGCAGTACTTC
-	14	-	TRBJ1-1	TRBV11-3	CASSPGSMNTEAFF	TGTGCCAGCAGCCCCGGGTCCATGAACACTGAAGCTTTCTTT
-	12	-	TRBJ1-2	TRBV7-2	CASSFGSDGYTF	TGTGCCAGCAGCTTCGGTTCCGATGGCTACACCTTC
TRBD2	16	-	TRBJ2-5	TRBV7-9	CASSFLAGAPQETQYF	TGTGCCAGCAGCTTCCTAGCGGGGGCCCCTCAAGAGACCCAGTACTTC
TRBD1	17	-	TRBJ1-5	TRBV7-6	CASSLGTGAGSNQPQHF	TGTGCCAGCAGCTTGGGGACAGGGGCGGGTAGCAATCAGCCCCAGCATTTT
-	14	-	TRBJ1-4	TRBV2	CASSGGSRSEKLFF	TGTGCCAGCAGTGGGGGCTCCAGGAGCGAAAAACTGTTTTTT
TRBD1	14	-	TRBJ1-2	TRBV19	CASSTGQGSYGYTF	TGTGCCAGTAGCACCGGACAGGGGAGCTATGGCTACACCTTC
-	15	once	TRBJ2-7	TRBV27	CASSLSQGGRYEQYF	TGTGCCAGCAGTTTATCCCAGGGAGGACGCTACGAGCAGTACTTC
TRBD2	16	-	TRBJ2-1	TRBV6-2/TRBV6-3	CASNPGLATLYNEQFF	TGTGCCAGCAACCCGGGACTAGCGACGCTCTACAATGAGCAGTTCTTC
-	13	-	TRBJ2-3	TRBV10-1	CATARFSTDTQYF	TGCGCCACCGCGCGCTTTAGCACAGATACGCAGTATTTT
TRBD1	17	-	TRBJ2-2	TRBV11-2	CASSLDPGQLHTGELFF	TGTGCCAGCAGCTTAGACCCGGGACAGCTACACACCGGGGAGCTGTTTTTT
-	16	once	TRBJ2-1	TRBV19	CASSSWTGTPNNEQFF	TGTGCCAGTAGTTCCTGGACCGGGACACCCAACAATGAGCAGTTCTTC
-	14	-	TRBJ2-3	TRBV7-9	CASSLDGDTDTQYF	TGTGCCAGCAGCTTAGACGGGGACACAGATACGCAGTATTTT
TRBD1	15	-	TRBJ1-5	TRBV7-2	CASSLFTGDNQPQHF	TGTGCCAGCAGCTTATTTACAGGGGACAATCAGCCCCAGCATTTT
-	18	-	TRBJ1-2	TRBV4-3	CASSQDSPAGTLAGGYTF	TGCGCCAGCAGCCAAGATTCCCCCGCAGGTACTCTAGCTGGTGGCTACACCTTC
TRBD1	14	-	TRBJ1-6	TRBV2	CASSGTGDNSPLHF	TGTGCCAGCAGTGGGACAGGGGACAATTCACCCCTCCACTTT
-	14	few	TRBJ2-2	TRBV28	CASSLLAPSGELFF	TGTGCCAGCAGTTTACTAGCCCCCTCCGGGGAGCTGTTTTTT
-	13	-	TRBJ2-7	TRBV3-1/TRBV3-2	CASSQSHVSEQYF	TGTGCCAGCAGCCAGAGTCATGTATCCGAGCAGTACTTC
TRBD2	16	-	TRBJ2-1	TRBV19	CASSMGGFPGDNEQFF	TGTGCCAGTAGTATGGGGGGGTTCCCTGGGGACAATGAGCAGTTCTTC
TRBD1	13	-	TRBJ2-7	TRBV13	CASSNTGGYEQYF	TGTGCCAGCAGCAATACAGGGGGCTACGAGCAGTACTTC
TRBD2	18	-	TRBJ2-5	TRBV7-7	CASSPKGGGLGPQETQYF	TGTGCTAGCAGCCCAAAGGGCGGCGGACTAGGCCCCCAAGAGACCCAGTACTTC
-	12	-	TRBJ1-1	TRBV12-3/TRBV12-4	CASSFGDTEAFF	TGTGCCAGCAGTTTTGGAGACACTGAAGCTTTCTTT
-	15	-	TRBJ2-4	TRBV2	CASSGVRGDKNIQYF	TGTGCCAGCAGTGGAGTACGGGGAGACAAAAACATTCAGTACTTC
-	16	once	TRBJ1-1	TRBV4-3	CASRPGGIQKRTEAFF	TGCGCCAGCCGGCCGGGGGGGATACAAAAGAGGACTGAAGCTTTCTTT
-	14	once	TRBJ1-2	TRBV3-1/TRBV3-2	CASSQDGGARGYTF	TGTGCCAGCAGCCAAGACGGGGGGGCGCGGGGCTACACCTTC